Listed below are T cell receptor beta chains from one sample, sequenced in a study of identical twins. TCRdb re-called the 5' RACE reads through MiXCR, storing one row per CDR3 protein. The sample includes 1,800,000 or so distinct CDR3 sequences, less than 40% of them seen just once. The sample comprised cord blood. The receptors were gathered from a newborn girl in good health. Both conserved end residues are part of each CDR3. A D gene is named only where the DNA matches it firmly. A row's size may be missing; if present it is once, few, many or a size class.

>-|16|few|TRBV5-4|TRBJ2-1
TGTGCCAGCAGCCTGAAGGGGGGCAGCTCCTACAATGAGCAGTTCTTC
CASSLKGGSSYNEQFF
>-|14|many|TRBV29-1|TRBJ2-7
TGCAGCGTTGATGGTCAGGAAGGGGCCTACGAGCAGTACTTC
CSVDGQEGAYEQYF
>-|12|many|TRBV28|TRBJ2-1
TGTGCCAGCAGTTCTAGTCACCATGAGCAGTTCTTC
CASSSSHHEQFF
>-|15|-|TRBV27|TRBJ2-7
TGTGCCAGCAGTTTCAGGACAGCCAACTCCTACGAGCAGTACTTC
CASSFRTANSYEQYF
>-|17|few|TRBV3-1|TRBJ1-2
TGTGCCAGCAGCCAATCTTTTTGGGGCGCGGATAACTATGGCTACACCTTC
CASSQSFWGADNYGYTF
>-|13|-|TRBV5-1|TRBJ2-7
TGCGCCGACTTCAGGGGGGTGGTCTACGAGCAGTACTTC
CADFRGVVYEQYF
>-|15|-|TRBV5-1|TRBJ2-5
TGCGCCAGCAGCGCCCCCGACAGGTCTGTAGAGACCCAGTACTTC
CASSAPDRSVETQYF
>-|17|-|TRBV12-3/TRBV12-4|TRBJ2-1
TGTGCCAGCAGTTTTTGGATTAGTCCTACGACCTACAATGAGCAGTTCTTC
CASSFWISPTTYNEQFF
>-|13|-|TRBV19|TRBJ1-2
TGCGCCTCGATTGGGGTGAGGAGCTATGGCTACACCTTC
CASIGVRSYGYTF
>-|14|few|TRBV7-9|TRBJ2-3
TGTGCCAGCAGCTCCTTAGATGGCACAGATACGCAGTATTTT
CASSSLDGTDTQYF
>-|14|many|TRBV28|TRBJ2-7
TGTGCCAGCAGTTATCCGGACAGCTCCTACGAGCAGTACTTC
CASSYPDSSYEQYF
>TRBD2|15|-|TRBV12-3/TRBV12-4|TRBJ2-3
TGTGCCAGCACCAGGACTAGCGGGATGATAGATACGCAGTATTTT
CASTRTSGMIDTQYF
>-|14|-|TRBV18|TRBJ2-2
TGTGCCAGCTCACCAGCCCTGCCGGCCGGGGAGCTGTTTTTT
CASSPALPAGELFF
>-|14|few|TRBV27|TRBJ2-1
TGTGCCAGCAGCTTTACCGGACCGCGGGACGAGCAGTTCTTC
CASSFTGPRDEQFF
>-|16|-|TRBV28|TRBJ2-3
TGTGCCAGCAGCCGCCCCGATCGTTTTTTCGGGAATACGCAGTATTTT
CASSRPDRFFGNTQYF
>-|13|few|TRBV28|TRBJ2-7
TGTGCCAGCAGCCGAAGACTCCTGGGGGAGCAGTACTTC
CASSRRLLGEQYF
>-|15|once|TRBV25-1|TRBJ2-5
TGTGCCAGCAGTGAATGGCGAAGTAGCTACAATGAGCAGTACTTC
CASSEWRSSYNEQYF
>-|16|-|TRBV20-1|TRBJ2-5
TGCAGTGCTAGAGAGGGCTTGACTAGGAGGTGGGAGACCCAGTACTTC
CSAREGLTRRWETQYF
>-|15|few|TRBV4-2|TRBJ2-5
TGTGCCAGCAGCCGAGAGGATCTAGCAGGGGAGACCCAGTACTTC
CASSREDLAGETQYF
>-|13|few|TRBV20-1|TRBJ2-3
TGCAGTGCCCAACGACAGTCCACAGATACGCAGTATTTT
CSAQRQSTDTQYF
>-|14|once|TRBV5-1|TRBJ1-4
TGCGCCAGCAGCTTGGTCGGCAGTTTTGAAAAACTGTTTTTT
CASSLVGSFEKLFF
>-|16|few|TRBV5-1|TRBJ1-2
TGCGCCAGCAGCTTTAAATTGGACAGCTTTTTCTATGGCTACACCTTC
CASSFKLDSFFYGYTF
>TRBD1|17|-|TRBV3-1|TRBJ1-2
TGTGCCAGCAGCCCTTGGACAGGGGGTAATCCCTACTATGGCTACACCTTC
CASSPWTGGNPYYGYTF
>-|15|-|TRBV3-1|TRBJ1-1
TGTGCCAGCAGCCCTCCCGTAAGCAGGGGAACTGAAGCTTTCTTT
CASSPPVSRGTEAFF
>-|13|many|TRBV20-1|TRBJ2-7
TGCAGTGCTAGAGTTCCCGCCCCCTACGAGCAGTACTTC
CSARVPAPYEQYF
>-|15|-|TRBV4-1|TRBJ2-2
TGCGCCAGCAGCCAAGACCGAGGGTACGGCGGGGAGCTGTTTTTT
CASSQDRGYGGELFF
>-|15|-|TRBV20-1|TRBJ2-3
TGCAGTGCCCCTCGGGGACGGGCCGGCACAGATACGCAGTATTTT
CSAPRGRAGTDTQYF
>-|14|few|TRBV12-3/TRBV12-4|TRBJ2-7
TGTGCCAGCAGTTTATTCAGCCGTTCCTACAAGCAGTACTTC
CASSLFSRSYKQYF
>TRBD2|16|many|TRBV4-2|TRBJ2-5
TGTGCCAGCAGCCAAGATCGACTAGCGGGGAAAGAGACCCAGTACTTC
CASSQDRLAGKETQYF
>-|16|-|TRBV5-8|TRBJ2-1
TGTGCCAGCAGCTTCCCACAGGGCCGATTCTACAATGAGCAGTTCTTC
CASSFPQGRFYNEQFF
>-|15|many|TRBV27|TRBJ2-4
TGTGCCAGCAGTTTATTAGGTCGGGAAGGGGGAATTCAGTACTTC
CASSLLGREGGIQYF
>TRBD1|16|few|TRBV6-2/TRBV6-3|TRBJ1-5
TGTGCCAGCAGTTACTCCCGGACAGGGGGCAATCAGCCCCAGCATTTT
CASSYSRTGGNQPQHF
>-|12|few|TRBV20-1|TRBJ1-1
TGCAGTGCTAGGGCCTCTAGCCCTGAAGCTTTCTTT
CSARASSPEAFF
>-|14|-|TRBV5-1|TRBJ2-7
TGCGCCAGCAGCTTTGCGGGACCACACTACGAGCAGTACTTC
CASSFAGPHYEQYF
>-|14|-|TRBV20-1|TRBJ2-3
TGCAGTGCTAGGGTCCTACGTAGCACAGATACGCAGTATTTT
CSARVLRSTDTQYF
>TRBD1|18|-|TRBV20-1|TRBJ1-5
TGCAGTGCTAGGGAACAGGGGAGGGGGCCCTATAGCAATCAGCCCCAGCATTTT
CSAREQGRGPYSNQPQHF
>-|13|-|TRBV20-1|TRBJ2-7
TGCAGTGCTAGAGGCGGACAGAAGTACGAGCAGTACTTC
CSARGGQKYEQYF
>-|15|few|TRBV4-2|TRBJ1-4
TGTGCCAGCACCCCATACGGACGGCCTAATGAAAAACTGTTTTTT
CASTPYGRPNEKLFF
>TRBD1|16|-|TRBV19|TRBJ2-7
TGTGCCAGTATTCGCATGGGGGGACAGGGGATCTACGAGCAGTACTTC
CASIRMGGQGIYEQYF
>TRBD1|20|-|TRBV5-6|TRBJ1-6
TGTGCCAGCAGCCAATATGTAAGCGGGACAGGCCCCCCGCGGAATTCACCCCTCCACTTT
CASSQYVSGTGPPRNSPLHF
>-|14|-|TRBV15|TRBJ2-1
TGTGCCACCAGCACTCGGACGGACTACAATGAGCAGTTCTTC
CATSTRTDYNEQFF
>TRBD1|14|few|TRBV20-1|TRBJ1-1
TGCAGTGCTAGAGTACAGGGGCCGAACACTGAAGCTTTCTTT
CSARVQGPNTEAFF
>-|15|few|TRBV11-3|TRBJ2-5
TGTGCCAGCAGCTTAAATACAGGGAACGTGGAGACCCAGTACTTC
CASSLNTGNVETQYF
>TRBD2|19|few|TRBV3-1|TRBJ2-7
TGTGCCAGCAGCCGAGCCACGTTCTTAGCGGGAGGATCGGGTTACGAGCAGTACTTC
CASSRATFLAGGSGYEQYF
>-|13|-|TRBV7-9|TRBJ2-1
TGTGCCAGCAGCTTAGTAGCCGGAGACGGGCAGTTCTTC
CASSLVAGDGQFF
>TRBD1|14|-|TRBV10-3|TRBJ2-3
TGTGCCATCAATGACAGGGTGGGCACAGATACGCAGTATTTT
CAINDRVGTDTQYF
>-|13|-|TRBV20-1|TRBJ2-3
TGCAGTGCGAACCGGGAAACGAGAGATACGCAGTATTTT
CSANRETRDTQYF
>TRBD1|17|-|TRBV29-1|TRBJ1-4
TGCAGCGTTGAAGAGGGGTGGACAGGGGGCGCCGATGAAAAACTGTTTTTT
CSVEEGWTGGADEKLFF
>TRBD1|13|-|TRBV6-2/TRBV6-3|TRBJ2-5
TGTGCCAGCAGACGACAGGGGGCCGATGAGCAGTACTTC
CASRRQGADEQYF
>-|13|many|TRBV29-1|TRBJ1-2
TGCAGCGACCAGAAGGGTACTAACTATGGCTACACCTTC
CSDQKGTNYGYTF
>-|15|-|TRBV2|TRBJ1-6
TGTGCCAGCAGTTCCCGGGGGCATTATAATTCACCCCTCCACTTT
CASSSRGHYNSPLHF
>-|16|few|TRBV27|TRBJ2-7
TGTGCCAGCAGCTTCTCCCGACAGGTTTTTCCCTACGAGCAGTACTTC
CASSFSRQVFPYEQYF
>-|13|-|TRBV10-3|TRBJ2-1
TGTGCCATCAGTGGGGACGAGGGCTACGAGCAGTTCTTC
CAISGDEGYEQFF
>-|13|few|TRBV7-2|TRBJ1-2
TGTGCCAGCAGCACCGCAGGGACCTATGGCTACACCTTC
CASSTAGTYGYTF
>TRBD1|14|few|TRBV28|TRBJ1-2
TGTGCCAGCAGTTTATTCAGGGGGCTTAATGGCTACACCTTC
CASSLFRGLNGYTF
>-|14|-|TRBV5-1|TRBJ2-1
TGCGCCAGCAGCTTGGGGACTTACTACAATGAGCAGTTCTTC
CASSLGTYYNEQFF
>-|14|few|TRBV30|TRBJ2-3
TGTGCCTGGAAGAGTCTAGCGATCACAGATACGCAGTATTTT
CAWKSLAITDTQYF